This TCR beta chain was identified in a study of blood T cell repertoires in COVID-19. Generated by immunoSEQ multiplex PCR, the TCRdb table keeps only in-frame clones and is missing some. The data contain about 83,000 clones, approximately 86% of them singletons. With V trimmed by 3 bases and J by 0 bases, 2 bases remained unmatched. CDR1 and CDR2 (germline): KGHDR, SFDVKD. The CDR3 length is 16 residues. The receptor was derived from a man older than 75 with active or convalescent COVID-19. The sample comprised peripheral blood. The chain links TRBV24-1 to TRBJ1-5, with 9 bases fitting TRBD1. The CDR3 protein is CATSDPGQGSNQPQHF. The CDR3 DNA sequence: TGTGCCACCAGTGATCCGGGACAGGGTAGCAATCAGCCCCAGCATTTT.